Below, 32 T cell receptor beta chains from the same sample are listed, as sequenced in a study of human T cells and chemical hapten exposure. Via MiXCR, TCRdb re-called the RACE reads, giving one row per CDR3 protein. The sample has about 57,000 distinct CDR3 sequences; approximately 8.6% are singletons. Time point of the sample: patch test 1, 2 weeks after DPC sensitization. As for treatment: therapeutic diphenylcyclopropenone sensitization with weekly scalp DPC. The sequencing here drew on whole blood, taken in connection with sensitization to the hapten diphenylcyclopropenone (DPC). These receptors came from a woman aged 35 to 49 with alopecia areata. Some clones in this sample may be carry-over from other donors' samples.

This clonotype came up many times. V and J are TRBV7-6 and TRBJ2-3; 8 nucleotides line up with TRBD2. Per germline, CDR1 SGHVS and CDR2 FNYEAQ. The CDR3 spans 15 residues. V shed 2 bases and J 2 bases; nucleotides not matched to a gene: 3. CDR3 nucleotides: TGTGCCAGCAGCTTAAGCGGGGGCCCCACAGATACGCAGTATTTT. Protein sequence: CASSLSGGPTDTQYF. Full variable domain (remainder filled in from reference TRBV7-6 and TRBJ2-3): GAGVSQSPRYKVTKRGQDVALRCDPISGHVSLYWYRQALGQGPEFLTYFNYEAQQDKSGLPNDRFSAERPEGSISTLTIQRTEQRDSAMYRCASSLSGGPTDTQYFGPGTRLTVL.

This chain connects TRBV20-1 to TRBJ1-2; D is ambiguous. With 1 base removed from V and 4 bases from J, the gap between germline ends came to 13 bases. Germline loops: CDR1 DFQATT, CDR2 SNEGSKA (reference sequence). This CDR3 is 14 amino acids long. CDR3 loop: CSARVQVRLYGYTF. The CDR3 nucleotides read TGCAGTGCTAGAGTGCAGGTCCGCCTCTATGGCTACACCTTC.

This clonotype was seen more than once but under ten times. The chain combines TRBV18 with TRBJ1-2; D not certain. Per the germline V gene, CDR1 is KGHSH and CDR2 is LQKENI. V was trimmed by 3 bases and J by 6 bases, leaving 8 bases between them. The CDR3 has 12 residues. The CDR3 sequence: CASSPQQDGYTF. CDR3 DNA: TGTGCCAGCTCACCCCAGCAGGATGGCTACACCTTC.

This clonotype was seen ten or more times. The V and J genes are TRBV2 and TRBJ1-5; D is uncertain. Germline loops: CDR1 SNHLY, CDR2 FYNNEI. V shed 6 bases and J shed 0 bases, with 15 bases lying between them. This CDR3 has 16 residues. The CDR3 reads CASSKDQVYSNQPQHF. CDR3 in DNA: TGTGCCAGCAGCAAAGACCAGGTTTATAGCAATCAGCCCCAGCATTTT.

In its sample, this clonotype was seen many times. CDR3 protein: CSARVGGFTEAFF. In DNA, the CDR3 is TGCAGTGCTAGAGTCGGAGGATTCACTGAAGCTTTCTTT. J is TRBJ1-1 and V is TRBV20-1; D remains unclear. Germline CDR1 DFQATT, CDR2 SNEGSKA (reference sequence). Trimming took 1 base from V and 4 from J, leaving 10 bases between them. The CDR3 totals 13 residues.

This clonotype came up a few times. V and J are TRBV5-4 and TRBJ2-5; D assignment may be TRBD1 or TRBD2 (5 bases each). V gave up 4 bases and J gave up 4 bases, with 11 bases separating them. The CDR3 has 13 residues. Germline V gene data show CDR1 as SGHNT and CDR2 as YYREEE (reference sequence). The CDR3 region has the DNA TGTGCCAGCAGCCAGGGACGTAGAGAGACCCAGTACTTC. It is translated as CASSQGRRETQYF.

This clonotype was counted ten times or more. The rearrangement joins TRBV7-8 to TRBJ2-2; TRBD1 is a possible D gene (8 bases). Between the trimmed V and J ends, which lost 7 bases and 4 bases, there was a span of 16 bases. This CDR3 region has 15 residues. CDR1 SGHVS and CDR2 FQNEAQ come from the germline V gene. CDR3: CASNPGGQGTGELFF. CDR3 in DNA: TGTGCCAGCAACCCGGGAGGACAGGGCACCGGGGAGCTGTTTTTT.

This clonotype was detected only a few times. The chain carries TRBV28 and TRBJ1-5; D is unresolved. The CDR3 covers 14 residues. From germline, CDR1 is MDHEN and CDR2 SYDVKM. Trimming removed 7 bases from V and 6 bases from J, with 16 bases in between. For the CDR3, the DNA is TGTGCCAGCACCATGGGGTTGGTGGGTCAGCCCCAGCATTTT. Protein product: CASTMGLVGQPQHF.

This clonotype came up many times. The V gene is TRBV20-1, the J gene TRBJ2-7, with D perhaps TRBD1 (6 bases). The CDR3 is 13 residues long. Germline V gives CDR1 DFQATT, CDR2 SNEGSKA (reference sequence). The germline V and J ends were trimmed by 6 bases and 6 bases, with 18 bases remaining between them. CDR3 nucleotides: TGCAGTGCCAGGACGCAGGGGCTGGGCGAGCAGTACTTC. Residues: CSARTQGLGEQYF.

This chain connects TRBV12-3 or TRBV12-4 to TRBJ1-6; 8 nucleotides align to TRBD1. After removal of 5 bases from V and 11 bases from J, the junction contained 8 bases not matched to a gene. The CDR3 runs to 14 residues. DNA of the CDR3: TGTGCCAGCAGTCCGACAGGGGAAAGGCCACCCCTCCACTTT. Its translation: CASSPTGERPPLHF.

This clonotype appeared many times. The chain employs TRBV5-4 and TRBJ1-6; weak D call: TRBD1 (5 bases). Trimming cost V 2 bases and J 9 bases, with 12 bases left between them. Germline values: CDR1 SGHNT, CDR2 YYREEE (reference sequence). This CDR3 contains 14 residues. CDR3 amino acids: CASSFRGSGSPLHF. The CDR3 DNA follows: TGTGCCAGCAGCTTTCGGGGGAGCGGTTCACCCCTCCACTTT.

This clonotype was picked up a small number of times. The rearrangement joins TRBV7-3 to TRBJ2-3, with D perhaps matching TRBD2 (5 bases). V shed 4 bases and J shed 3 bases, with 11 bases lying between them. CDR3 length: 14 residues. Germline-derived CDR1 and CDR2 are SGHTA and FQGTGA. The CDR3: CASSSAPGTDTQYF. Here the CDR3 DNA reads TGTGCCAGCAGCTCTGCCCCGGGGACAGATACGCAGTATTTT.

This clonotype was counted at least ten times. The chain recombines TRBV5-1 with TRBJ1-3; D unclear. In germline, CDR1 is SGHRS, CDR2 YFSETQ. This CDR3 spans 14 amino acids. Trimming cost V 2 bases and J 4 bases, with 10 bases left between them. The CDR3 loop reads CASSFDTSGNTIYF. CDR3 nucleotide sequence: TGCGCCAGCAGCTTCGATACTTCCGGAAACACCATATATTTT.

In this sample, this clonotype turned up many times. The V and J genes are TRBV6-6 and TRBJ2-7; D is ambiguous. The CDR3 totals 12 residues. Trimming took 2 bases from V and 5 from J, leaving 7 bases between them. Germline lookup yields CDR1 MNHNY and CDR2 SVGAGI (reference sequence). In nucleotides, the CDR3 is TGTGCCAGCAGTTACCGTGGTGACGAGCAGTACTTC. It yields the protein CASSYRGDEQYF.

At least ten counts were recorded for this clonotype. The chain uses TRBV18 and TRBJ2-5; no definite D call. The CDR3 is 12 residues long. V was cut by 3 bases and J by 3 bases, with 5 bases left in between. Germline values: CDR1 KGHSH, CDR2 LQKENI. The CDR3 sequence: CASSPVEETQYF. The CDR3 DNA sequence: TGTGCCAGCTCACCGGTAGAAGAGACCCAGTACTTC.

J is TRBJ1-2 and V is TRBV11-2; possibly TRBD1 for D (5 bases). CDR1 is SGHAT, CDR2 FQNNGV, per germline. This CDR3 contains 13 residues. Trimming pared 11 bases from V and 1 base from J, leaving 14 bases between. The CDR3 spells CAASRGGNYGYTF. CDR3 nucleotide sequence: TGTGCCGCCAGCCGGGGGGGTAACTATGGCTACACCTTC.

This clonotype appeared many times. CDR3: CASSSTGFSNQPQHF. CDR3 sequence (DNA): TGTGCCAGCAGTTCGACAGGCTTCTCCAATCAGCCCCAGCATTTT. The chain carries TRBV6-1 and TRBJ1-5; TRBD1 is a possible D gene (6 bases). Looked up from germline, CDR1 is MNHNS and CDR2 is SASEGT. Between the trimmed V and J ends, which lost 5 bases and 3 bases, there was a span of 14 bases. CDR3 length: 15 residues.

The chain employs TRBV2 and TRBJ1-2; D is ambiguous. V dropped 3 bases and J dropped 13 bases, with 12 bases sitting between them. CDR1 and CDR2 from the germline V gene are SNHLY and FYNNEI. The CDR3 has 11 residues. The CDR3 reads CASSDEAEGTF. The CDR3 DNA reads as TGTGCCAGCAGTGATGAAGCAGAAGGCACCTTC.

The sample holds many counts of this clonotype. The chain recombines TRBV5-1 with TRBJ2-7; D possibly matches TRBD1 or TRBD2 (5 bases each). The CDR3 covers 14 residues. Germline values: CDR1 SGHRS, CDR2 YFSETQ. Trimming pared 1 base from V and 6 bases from J, leaving 14 bases between. CDR3 DNA: TGCGCCAGCAGCTTGAACGGATATGGGGGCGAGCAGTACTTC. Translating gives CASSLNGYGGEQYF.

This clonotype came up many times. One end of the junction fails to match germline, which may point to a read error. This chain connects TRBV20-1 to TRBJ2-1; D is perhaps TRBD2 (6 bases). The CDR3 runs to 14 residues. Germline CDR1 DFQATT, CDR2 SNEGSKA (reference sequence). For the CDR3, the DNA is TGCAGTGCGAGAGCGACTAGTGATTTCAATGAGCAGTTCTTC. Translating gives CSARATSDFNEQFF.

This clonotype has ten or more counts. This sequence joins TRBV12-3 or TRBV12-4 and TRBJ1-3; no firm D call. Between the trimmed V and J ends, which lost 6 bases and 0 bases, there was a span of 6 bases. This CDR3 comprises 13 residues. CDR3 in DNA: TGTGCCAGCAGGGGGTACTCTGGAAACACCATATATTTT. Amino acid sequence: CASRGYSGNTIYF.

The table lists this clonotype with a few counts. The chain recombines TRBV18 with TRBJ2-3, with 10 bases aligning to TRBD2. Germline V lookup: CDR1 KGHSH, CDR2 LQKENI. The CDR3 is made up of 15 amino acids. Unmatched junction bases numbered 1, after V lost 4 bases and J lost 0 bases. The DNA of the CDR3 is TGTGCCAGCTCACAGGGACTAGCGAGCACAGATACGCAGTATTTT. Translated: CASSQGLASTDTQYF.

V gene TRBV5-6 combines with J gene TRBJ2-7; 9 bases match TRBD1. CDR1 is SGHDT, CDR2 YYEEEE, per germline. V gave up 1 base and J gave up 4 bases; unmatched junction bases: 3. This CDR3 has 14 residues. As DNA, the CDR3 is TGTGCCAGCAGCTTGTTCGGACAGGGGTACGAGCAGTACTTC. Protein product: CASSLFGQGYEQYF.

The chain has TRBV14 and TRBJ1-3, with TRBD1 matching over 7 bases. The J segment lost 2 bases and the V segment lost 4 bases, leaving 5 bases of the junction unmatched. The germline CDR1 and CDR2 sequences are SGHDN and FVKESK. This CDR3 contains 15 residues. The CDR3 DNA follows: TGTGCCAGCAGCCGTTACGGACAGGCTGGAAACACCATATATTTT. It encodes CASSRYGQAGNTIYF.

This clonotype was picked up many times. The genes are TRBV29-1 and TRBJ2-3, with D perhaps matching TRBD1 or TRBD2 (5 bases each). V lost 6 bases and J lost 0, with 13 bases in between. CDR1 and CDR2 from the germline V gene are SQVTM and ANQGSEA. The CDR3 length is 14 residues. This chain's CDR3 is CSVGVAGSTDTQYF. CDR3 DNA sequence: TGCAGCGTGGGGGTCGCAGGTAGCACAGATACGCAGTATTTT.

This clonotype was recorded a few times. The chain combines TRBV30 with TRBJ2-2, with 9 bases lining up with TRBD2. V trimming: 4 bases; J trimming: 5 bases; junction bases outside the gene matches: 5. This CDR3 contains 14 residues. Germline V gene lookup returns CDR1 GTSNPN and CDR2 SVGIG (reference sequence). CDR3 protein: CAWKGTSHTGELFF. DNA of the CDR3: TGTGCCTGGAAGGGGACTAGCCATACCGGGGAGCTGTTTTTT.

Details on this clonotype: The germline gene is not matched at one end of the junction; a read error may be the cause. The genes are TRBV25-1 and TRBJ1-2, with 7 bases fitting TRBD1. The CDR3 length is 15 residues. The V gene's germline CDR1 is MGHDK and CDR2 SYGVNS. The CDR3 DNA sequence: TGTGCCAGCAGTGAGGGGGACAGCTTCATTTATGGCTTCACCTTC. Translating gives CASSEGDSFIYGFTF.

This clonotype was observed many times. The chain recombines TRBV2 with TRBJ1-2; the match to TRBD1 covers 9 bases. J was trimmed by 6 bases and V by 5 bases; bases with no gene match: 4. Germline CDR1 reads SNHLY; CDR2 reads FYNNEI. This CDR3 contains 13 residues. CDR3 sequence: CASSYRGQDGYTF. Written as DNA, the CDR3 is TGTGCCAGCAGTTACAGGGGGCAGGATGGCTACACCTTC.

This clonotype was seen at least ten times. This chain connects TRBV5-4 to TRBJ1-1, with a weak D call TRBD1 (6 bases). The CDR3 spans 13 residues. Germline CDR1 reads SGHNT; CDR2 reads YYREEE (reference sequence). Deletions cut 2 bases from V and 8 bases from J, with 13 bases between. The CDR3 sequence is CASSFRRGAEAFF. CDR3 DNA sequence: TGTGCCAGCAGCTTTCGGCGGGGGGCCGAAGCTTTCTTT.

This rearrangement joins TRBV29-1 to TRBJ2-3; D unclear. Germline values: CDR1 SQVTM, CDR2 ANQGSEA. The CDR3 contains 12 residues. Trimming pared 8 bases from V and 2 bases from J, leaving 11 bases between. This CDR3 is CSTEPYTDTQYF. As DNA, the CDR3 is TGCAGCACCGAACCGTACACAGATACGCAGTATTTT.

This clonotype was detected many times. The chain combines TRBV11-3 with TRBJ2-3; possibly TRBD2 for D (6 bases). Germline CDR1 SGHNT, CDR2 YENEEA. Trimming removed 1 base from V and 0 bases from J, with 11 bases in between. The CDR3 is 16 amino acids. DNA for the CDR3: TGTGCCAGCAGCTTAGGGGTTAGCGGAAGCACAGATACGCAGTATTTT. Its translation: CASSLGVSGSTDTQYF. The full variable domain, with the rest looked up from reference TRBV11-3 and TRBJ2-3, is EAGVVQSPRYKIIEKKQPVAFWCNPISGHNTLYWYLQNLGQGPELLIRYENEEAVDDSQLPKDRFSAERLKGVDSTLKIQPAELGDSAVYLCASSLGVSGSTDTQYFGPGTRLTVL.

This clonotype has at least ten counts. For the CDR3, the DNA is TGCAGTGCTAGCTCGGGGCCCGGGGGCTATGGCTACACCTTC. Protein: CSASSGPGGYGYTF. The chain links TRBV20-1 to TRBJ1-2; D is perhaps TRBD1 (5 bases). V was clipped by 3 bases and J by 4 bases, with 15 bases between them. This CDR3 is 14 amino acids long. Germline V gives CDR1 DFQATT, CDR2 SNEGSKA (reference sequence).